This T cell receptor beta chain is drawn from a study of T cells in Graves' hyperthyroidism and ophthalmopathy. Germline lookup yields CDR1 MDHEN and CDR2 SYDVKM. The V and J ends lost 7 bases and 2 bases, in that order; junction bases with no gene match: 3. This CDR3 contains 13 residues. Amplified TCR beta CDR3 regions came from RNA transcripts. The HTBI primer set was used in a first-round RT-PCR of the TCR CDR3. One entry per CDR3 protein results from TCRdb running MiXCR on the multiplex PCR reads. The sample yields some 620,000 distinct CDR3 sequences, roughly 15% seen once. Fresh peripheral blood, more than 9 ml, yielded the PBMCs. This clonotype was observed at least ten times.

Input material: blood. The gene calls are TRBV28 and TRBJ1-2; TRBD1 matches 8 bases. The sequence was collected from a woman in her 30s with Graves' hyperthyroidism. The CDR3 nucleotides are TGTGCCAGCAATAGGGACAGGAACTATGGCTACACCTTC. This sequence encodes CASNRDRNYGYTF.